These T cell receptor beta chains were read from a single sample in a study of PD-1 blockade in mismatch repair-deficient tumors. Sequencing used immunoSEQ multiplex PCR; TCRdb keeps in-frame clones, though not all of them. Of 100,000 or so clones in the sample, approximately 83% are singletons; the top ten hold approximately 6.8%. Sequencing was performed on peripheral blood, taken roughly 36 weeks after starting pembrolizumab. These receptors originate from an adult with mismatch repair-deficient cancer. CDR3s include the opening cysteine and the closing phenylalanine or tryptophan. Each record gives: V gene, clone size, CDR3 protein. Part of the rows lack a size; the others show once, few, many or a class for expanded clones.

V gene: TRBV6-6
clone size: .
CDR3 protein: CASSFGAGNTIYF

V gene: TRBV5-4
clone size: .
CDR3 protein: CASSQPTSGTLVSYNEQFF

V gene: TRBV5-4
clone size: .
CDR3 protein: CASSLEARTNEQYF

V gene: TRBV6-1
clone size: once
CDR3 protein: CASRTLNEQYF

V gene: TRBV7-2
clone size: .
CDR3 protein: CASSPTRTSGMYEQYF

V gene: TRBV18
clone size: .
CDR3 protein: CASSPWDGKQETQYF

V gene: TRBV11-2
clone size: few
CDR3 protein: CASSSTGTRGTDTQYF

V gene: TRBV27
clone size: few
CDR3 protein: CASSLFRSQETQYF

V gene: TRBV7-9
clone size: .
CDR3 protein: CASSYQTPSYEQYF

V gene: TRBV11-3
clone size: .
CDR3 protein: CASSLGGPFITDTQYF

V gene: TRBV29-1
clone size: .
CDR3 protein: CSVVLGQGYNEQFF

V gene: TRBV5-4
clone size: .
CDR3 protein: CASSFRTGRETQYF

V gene: TRBV11-3
clone size: .
CDR3 protein: CASSSQGEDTEAFF

V gene: TRBV6-1
clone size: .
CDR3 protein: CASSEWGEDTEAFF

V gene: TRBV7-2
clone size: .
CDR3 protein: CASSRTGTTGGYEQYF

V gene: TRBV5-4
clone size: .
CDR3 protein: CASSPGPNYGYTF

V gene: TRBV19
clone size: few
CDR3 protein: CASSIALLYEQYF

V gene: TRBV27
clone size: .
CDR3 protein: CASSSSSGGDEQFF

V gene: TRBV13
clone size: few
CDR3 protein: CASSLVPGQGRSGNTIYF

V gene: TRBV9
clone size: .
CDR3 protein: CASSVGNRGGDEQYF

V gene: TRBV5-8
clone size: .
CDR3 protein: CASSLVVGAGTDTQYF

V gene: TRBV18
clone size: .
CDR3 protein: CASSSKDRISGRGSEQYF

V gene: TRBV11-1
clone size: few
CDR3 protein: CASSLGQGWPSAFF

V gene: TRBV29-1
clone size: .
CDR3 protein: CSVEERAREKLFF

V gene: TRBV5-1
clone size: .
CDR3 protein: CASSLDGSGSSHEQYF